This T cell receptor (beta chain) was profiled in a study of T cells after yellow fever vaccination. Study results and limitations: Abundant clonotypes from the bulk population could contaminate FACS-sorted repertoires. At 95% to 96% for CD4 and about 87% for CD8, most primary-vaccination clones showed up again after the booster.

Germline values: CDR1 DFQATT, CDR2 SNEGSKA (reference sequence). CDR3 length: 15 amino acids. With 4 bases clipped from V and 1 base from J, the junction kept 3 bases outside the gene matches. This clonotype came up many times. Its target is unknown. Production of TCR cDNA was by 5'RACE template switching, which also added a universal primer site and UMIs. TCRdb recomputed calls from the 5' RACE reads with MiXCR, one row per CDR3 protein. The sample carries about 130,000 distinct CDR3 sequences, approximately 6.6% recorded once. The TCR sequence derives from a young man who received the YFV17D yellow fever vaccine. The sample here was CD4+ T cells sorted from PBMCs, taken 10 days after the yellow fever booster vaccination. V is TRBV20-1 and J is TRBJ2-6; 8 bases match TRBD2. CDR3 sequence: CSATSGSSGANVLTF. DNA of the CDR3: TGCAGTGCTACCAGCGGGAGTTCTGGGGCCAACGTCCTGACTTTC.